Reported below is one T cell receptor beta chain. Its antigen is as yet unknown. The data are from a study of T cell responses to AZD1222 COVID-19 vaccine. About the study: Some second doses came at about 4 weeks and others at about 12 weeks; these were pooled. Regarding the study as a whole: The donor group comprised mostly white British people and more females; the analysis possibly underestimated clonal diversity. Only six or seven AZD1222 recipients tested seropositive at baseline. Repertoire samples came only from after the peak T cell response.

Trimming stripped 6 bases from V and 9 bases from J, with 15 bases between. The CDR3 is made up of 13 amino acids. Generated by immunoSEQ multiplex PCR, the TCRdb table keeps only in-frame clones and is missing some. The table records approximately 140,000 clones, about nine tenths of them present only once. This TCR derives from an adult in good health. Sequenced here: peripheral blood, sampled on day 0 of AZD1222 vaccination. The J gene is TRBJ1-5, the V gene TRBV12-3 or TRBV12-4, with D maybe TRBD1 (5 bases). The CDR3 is CASRGTAQGPQHF. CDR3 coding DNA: TGTGCCAGCAGGGGGACGGCCCAAGGGCCCCAGCATTTT.